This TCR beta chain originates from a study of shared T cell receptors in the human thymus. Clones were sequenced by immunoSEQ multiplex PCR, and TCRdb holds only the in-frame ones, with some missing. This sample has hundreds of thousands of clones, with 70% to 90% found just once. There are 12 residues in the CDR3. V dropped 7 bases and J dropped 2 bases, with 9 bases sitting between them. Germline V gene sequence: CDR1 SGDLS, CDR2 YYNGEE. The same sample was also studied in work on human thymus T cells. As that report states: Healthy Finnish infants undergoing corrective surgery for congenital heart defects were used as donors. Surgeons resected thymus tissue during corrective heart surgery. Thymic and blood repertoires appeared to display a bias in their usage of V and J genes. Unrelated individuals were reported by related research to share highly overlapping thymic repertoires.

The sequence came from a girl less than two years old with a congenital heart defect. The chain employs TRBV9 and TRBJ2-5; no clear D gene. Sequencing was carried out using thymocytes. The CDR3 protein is CASSASQETQYF. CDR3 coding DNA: TGTGCCAGCTCAGCGTCACAAGAGACCCAGTACTTC.